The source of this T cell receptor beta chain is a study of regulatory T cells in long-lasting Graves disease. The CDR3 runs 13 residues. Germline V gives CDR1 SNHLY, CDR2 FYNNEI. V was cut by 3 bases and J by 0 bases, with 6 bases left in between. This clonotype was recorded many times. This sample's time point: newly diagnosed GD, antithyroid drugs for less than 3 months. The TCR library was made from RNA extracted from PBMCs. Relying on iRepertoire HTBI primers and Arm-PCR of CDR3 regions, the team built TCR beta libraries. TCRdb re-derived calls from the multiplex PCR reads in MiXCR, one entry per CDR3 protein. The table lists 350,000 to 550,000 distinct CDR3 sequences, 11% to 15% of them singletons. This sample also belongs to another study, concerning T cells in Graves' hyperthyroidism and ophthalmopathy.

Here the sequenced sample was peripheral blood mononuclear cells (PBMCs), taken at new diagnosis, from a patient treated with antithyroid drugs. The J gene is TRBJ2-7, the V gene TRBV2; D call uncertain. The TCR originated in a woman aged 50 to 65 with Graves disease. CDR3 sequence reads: CASSEQDSYEQYF. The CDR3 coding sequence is TGTGCCAGCAGTGAGCAGGACTCCTACGAGCAGTACTTC.